The clone carrying this T cell receptor (beta chain) was seen more than once but under ten times. TCRdb independently ran MiXCR on the 5' RACE reads; one entry per CDR3 protein. The sample holds about 560,000 distinct CDR3 sequences, roughly 17% seen once. The CDR3 runs 14 residues. The germline V and J ends were trimmed by 6 bases and 4 bases, with 15 bases remaining between them. Germline loops: CDR1 MGHRA, CDR2 YSYEKL. This sample is part of a study of T-cell memory formation after mild COVID-19. Study as a whole: Largely donor-specific TCR clusters were found.

The chain recombines TRBV4-1 with TRBJ1-2; D is unresolved. The sequenced sample was PBMCs or a T cell subset sorted from them (not recorded which). The receptor comes from an adult woman who had mild COVID-19 (a few samples of this study predate the infection). Cell type and time point are not known. CDR3 nucleotides: TGCGCCAGCAGACCATGGACGGTGAGCTATGGCTACACCTTC. The encoded protein is CASRPWTVSYGYTF.